Below, 30 T cell receptor beta chains from the same sample are listed, as sequenced in a study of blood T cells in healthy people across ages. For the second PCR, which ran for roughly 7 to 11 cycles, a sample-barcoded 5' primer and a J-beta primer mix were used. Using its own MiXCR run on the 5' RACE reads, TCRdb lists one record per CDR3 protein. The sample lists about 760,000 distinct CDR3 sequences, roughly 56% seen once, with 20% to 30% in the top ten. Sequenced: blood. The receptors here all came from a man aged 40-49 years in good health.

This clonotype has just a few counts. This chain uses TRBV27 with TRBJ2-3, with D unresolved. Per the germline V gene, CDR1 is MNHEY and CDR2 is SMNVEV (reference sequence). The CDR3 is 13 residues long. Deletions cut 4 bases from V and 2 bases from J, with 7 bases between. CDR3 protein: CASSSTNTDTQYF. The CDR3 DNA is TGTGCCAGCAGTTCGACGAACACAGATACGCAGTATTTT.

This chain joins TRBV20-1 and TRBJ2-3; 9 bases fit TRBD1. CDR3 length equals 14 residues. The germline V gene has CDR1 DFQATT and CDR2 SNEGSKA (reference sequence). The ends lost 5 bases at V and 4 bases at J; junction bases unmatched: 7. The CDR3 here is CSARQGVVSDTQYF. The CDR3 DNA is TGCAGTGCTCGACAGGGGGTAGTTTCAGATACGCAGTATTTT.

The CDR3 nucleotides read TGTGCCAGCAGTCCAGGGTCAGATAATCAGCCCCAGCATTTT. Translation gives CASSPGSDNQPQHF. This chain links TRBV12-3 or TRBV12-4 with TRBJ1-5; the D gene is possibly TRBD1 (5 bases). Trimming shortened V by 5 bases and J by 4 bases, and 12 bases separated the two germline ends. This CDR3 spans 14 amino acids.

The chain uses TRBV7-2 and TRBJ2-2; D possibly corresponds to TRBD1 (6 bases). This CDR3 has 14 amino acids. Germline assignment: CDR1 SGHTA and CDR2 FQGNSA. Trimming removed 4 bases at V and 2 bases at J, with 8 bases between. CDR3 DNA sequence: TGTGCCAGCAGCTCGGGACAAAACACCGGGGAGCTGTTTTTT. It is translated as CASSSGQNTGELFF.

This chain links TRBV5-1 with TRBJ1-2, with 7 bases identical to TRBD1. V lost 1 base and J lost 8; bases outside the gene matches: 8. CDR3 length: 14 residues. Germline V gene data show CDR1 as SGHRS and CDR2 as YFSETQ. CDR3 DNA sequence: TGCGCCAGCAGCTTGCTCGAGGGGGCGCAGGGCTACACCTTC. This translates into CASSLLEGAQGYTF.

CDR3 nucleotides: TGTGCCAGCAGCCTACGGGGACAGGGGGTTTTGGAGCCCCAGCATTTT. Encoded protein: CASSLRGQGVLEPQHF. This chain uses TRBV3-1 with TRBJ1-5; 11 nucleotides align to TRBD1. The CDR3 is made up of 16 amino acids. V lost 4 bases to trimming and J lost 8 bases; unmatched junction nucleotides: 10. Germline CDR1 is LGHDT and CDR2 is YNNKEL (reference sequence). Full variable domain (missing parts from reference TRBV3-1 and TRBJ1-5): DTAVSQTPKYLVTQMGNDKSIKCEQNLGHDTMYWYKQDSKKFLKIMFSYNNKELIINETVPNRFSPKSPDKAHLNLHINSLELGDSAVYFCASSLRGQGVLEPQHFGDGTRLSIL.

The J gene is TRBJ2-5, the V gene TRBV20-1, with no clear D. Germline V gene sequence: CDR1 DFQATT, CDR2 SNEGSKA (reference sequence). CDR3 length equals 13 residues. Trimming left V 1 base short and J 4 bases short, with 10 bases between. CDR3 coding DNA: TGCAGTGCTAGAGCGTGGGCCGGAGAGACCCAGTACTTC. This sequence encodes CSARAWAGETQYF.

The chain recombines TRBV3-1 with TRBJ1-2; D not certain. The CDR3 sequence is 13 residues long. V lost 0 bases to trimming and J lost 8 bases, with 10 bases between them. The germline CDR1 and CDR2 sequences are LGHDT and YNNKEL (reference sequence). CDR3 protein: CASSQDLVRGYTF. DNA for the CDR3: TGTGCCAGCAGCCAAGATCTTGTAAGAGGCTACACCTTC.

Note on this clonotype: The CDR3 does not close with the conserved phenylalanine or tryptophan, likely indicating a read error. The chain is built from TRBV4-2 and TRBJ2-7; 9 bases agree with TRBD2. From germline, CDR1 is LGHNA and CDR2 YNFKEQ. Trimming took 3 bases from V and 2 from J; bases not matched to a gene: 2. This CDR3 has 14 residues. The CDR3 DNA sequence: TGTGCCAGCAGCCATGGGACTAGCACCTACGAGCAGTACCTC. Translated, it gives CASSHGTSTYEQYL.

This clonotype was seen only a few times. This chain links TRBV6-1 with TRBJ2-5, with D tentatively TRBD1 (6 bases). The CDR3 consists of 15 residues. Deletions cut 2 bases from V and 0 bases from J, with 10 bases between. Germline loops: CDR1 MNHNS, CDR2 SASEGT. Here the CDR3 DNA reads TGTGCCAGCAGTGAATCTAGGACAGACCAAGAGACCCAGTACTTC. It specifies CASSESRTDQETQYF.

Notes on this clonotype: A much larger clonotype is one base distant, so this may be a read error. V and J are TRBV12-3 or TRBV12-4 and TRBJ2-3, with D perhaps assigned TRBD1 or TRBD2 (7 bases each). V was pared by 4 bases and J by 2 bases, with 16 bases between. The CDR3 extends over 16 amino acids. The CDR3 spells CASSSGGGPHTDTQYF. In DNA form, the CDR3 reads TGTGCCAGCAGTTCAGGGGGGGGGCCCCACACAGATACGCAGTATTTT.

This clonotype was detected only a few times. The V and J genes are TRBV6-4 and TRBJ2-3; 11 nucleotides agree with TRBD2. This CDR3 is 15 amino acids long. The ends lost 5 bases at V and 4 bases at J; junction bases unmatched: 5. Germline V gives CDR1 MRHNA, CDR2 SNTAGT. The CDR3 is CASSPLAGEADTQYF. The CDR3 DNA follows: TGTGCCAGCAGTCCACTAGCGGGAGAAGCAGATACGCAGTATTTT.

The chain joins TRBV29-1 to TRBJ2-3; tentatively, D is TRBD2 (6 bases). The germline CDR1 and CDR2 sequences are SQVTM and ANQGSEA. Between the trimmed V and J ends, which lost 4 bases and 4 bases, there was a span of 9 bases. This CDR3 contains 12 residues. CDR3: CSVGPSADTQYF. The CDR3 region has the DNA TGCAGCGTTGGGCCTAGCGCAGATACGCAGTATTTT.

The V gene is TRBV10-2, the J gene TRBJ1-2, with TRBD1 matching 8 bases. Germline V lookup: CDR1 WSHSY, CDR2 SAAADI. Trimming took 1 base from V and 0 from J; bases not matched to a gene: 4. This CDR3 is 16 amino acids long. CDR3 loop: CASSEYRQGTNYGYTF. In DNA, the CDR3 is TGCGCCAGCAGTGAGTATCGACAGGGGACTAACTATGGCTACACCTTC.

The rearrangement links TRBV11-2 to TRBJ2-1; TRBD1 agrees at 10 bases. The germline V gene encodes CDR1 SGHAT and CDR2 FQNNGV. The CDR3 extends over 16 amino acids. The V and J ends lost 3 bases and 8 bases, in that order; junction bases with no gene match: 10. Written as DNA, the CDR3 is TGTGCCAGCAGCTTGTCCGGGACAGGGGTTGCGGATGAGCAGTTCTTC. Translated, it gives CASSLSGTGVADEQFF.

This clonotype was recorded a few times. V gene TRBV7-2 combines with J gene TRBJ1-1; D is ambiguous. Germline CDR1 reads SGHTA; CDR2 reads FQGNSA. Trimming took 2 bases from V and 8 from J, leaving 6 bases between them. The CDR3 totals 11 residues. The CDR3 protein is CASSLLREAFF. The CDR3 nucleotides are TGTGCCAGCAGCTTACTGCGGGAAGCTTTCTTT. Together with reference TRBV7-2 and TRBJ1-1, the CDR3 gives the full variable domain: GAGVSQSPSNKVTEKGKDVELRCDPISGHTALYWYRQSLGQGLEFLIYFQGNSAPDKSGLPSDRFSAERTGGSVSTLTIQRTQQEDSAVYLCASSLLREAFFGQGTRLTVV.

The J gene is TRBJ1-2, the V gene TRBV28, with unresolved D. The V and J ends lost 8 bases and 5 bases respectively, with 6 bases between them. CDR3 length: 10 amino acids. The germline V gene encodes CDR1 MDHEN and CDR2 SYDVKM. The CDR3 region is CASGKYGYTF. In DNA form, the CDR3 reads TGTGCCAGCGGGAAGTATGGCTACACCTTC.

This clonotype was recorded only once. V gene TRBV7-8 combines with J gene TRBJ2-1; 9 positions agree with TRBD2. In germline, CDR1 is SGHVS, CDR2 FQNEAQ. The CDR3 spans 16 residues. Germline trimming cut 1 base from V and 2 bases from J; bases unmatched to any gene: 3. The chain's CDR3 is CASSLVGGGAYNEQFF. The CDR3 DNA follows: TGTGCCAGCAGCTTAGTAGGCGGGGGGGCCTACAATGAGCAGTTCTTC.

V is TRBV12-3 or TRBV12-4 and J is TRBJ1-5, with 7 bases that match TRBD1. The CDR3 runs to 13 residues. The trim removed 7 bases at V and 5 bases at J, leaving 5 bases unmatched. The CDR3 DNA follows: TGTGCCAGCATTGGACAGGCTGATCAGCCCCAGCATTTT. Translated, it gives CASIGQADQPQHF.

In its sample, this clonotype was seen a few times. This may be a read error, as it is one base from a much larger clone. The chain uses TRBV27 and TRBJ2-7, with 14 positions matching TRBD2. V lost 4 bases to trimming and J lost 7 bases; unmatched junction nucleotides: 9. This CDR3 spans 16 amino acids. Germline V gene lookup returns CDR1 MNHEY and CDR2 SMNVEV (reference sequence). CDR3 sequence (DNA): TGTGCCAGCAGTTCCCTAAGGACTAGCGGGAGGAATGAGCAGTACTTC. It encodes CASSSLRTSGRNEQYF.

This chain links TRBV18 with TRBJ2-7, with TRBD1 as a possible D gene (5 bases). The CDR3 has 19 amino acids. V shed 1 base and J shed 4 bases, with 26 bases lying between them. The germline V gene encodes CDR1 KGHSH and CDR2 LQKENI. CDR3 nucleotide sequence: TGTGCCAGCTCACCACTACATTCGGATTTGCCAGGGTTCGGATACGAGCAGTACTTC. Its translation: CASSPLHSDLPGFGYEQYF.

The V call is TRBV10-2, the J call TRBJ2-5, with 9 bases lining up with TRBD2. This CDR3 has 16 residues. From germline, CDR1 is WSHSY and CDR2 SAAADI. V was clipped by 4 bases and J by 0 bases; unmatched bases: 6. CDR3 in amino acids: CASSVSLAGNQETQYF. The CDR3 coding sequence is TGCGCCAGCAGTGTGTCACTAGCGGGTAACCAAGAGACCCAGTACTTC.

This clonotype has more than one count but fewer than ten. This rearrangement joins TRBV20-1 to TRBJ1-4, with D maybe TRBD1 (5 bases). Germline lookup yields CDR1 DFQATT and CDR2 SNEGSKA (reference sequence). V lost 0 bases, J lost 6 bases, and 17 bases lay in between. This CDR3 contains 16 residues. This CDR3 reads CSARDQLRGIYEKLFF. The DNA of the CDR3 is TGCAGTGCTAGAGATCAGTTAAGGGGAATTTATGAAAAACTGTTTTTT.

The V and J genes are TRBV20-1 and TRBJ1-6; TRBD1 might be the D (5 bases). The CDR3 covers 14 residues. Germline V gene data show CDR1 as DFQATT and CDR2 as SNEGSKA (reference sequence). Between the trimmed V and J ends, which lost 3 bases and 10 bases, there was a span of 16 bases. CDR3 bases: TGCAGTGCTAGTCGGGACCCGTCGCGGTCACCCCTCCACTTT. Its protein product is CSASRDPSRSPLHF.

The chain uses TRBV7-9 and TRBJ1-6, with D possibly matching TRBD1 (5 bases). The CDR3 is 14 amino acids. Germline-derived CDR1 and CDR2 are SEHNR and FQNEAQ (reference sequence). With 6 bases removed from V and 14 bases from J, the gap between germline ends came to 20 bases. This CDR3 is CASRDQGPRWSLHF. The CDR3 DNA follows: TGTGCCAGCAGGGATCAGGGCCCCCGTTGGTCCCTCCACTTT.

V usage is TRBV7-2 and J usage is TRBJ2-3, with D perhaps matching TRBD1 or TRBD2 (5 bases each). This CDR3 has 15 amino acids. V lost 4 bases, J lost 1 base, and 12 bases lay in between. The germline V gene has CDR1 SGHTA and CDR2 FQGNSA. The CDR3 reads CASSSGDPGTDTQYF. In nucleotides, the CDR3 is TGTGCCAGCAGCTCTGGGGACCCCGGCACAGATACGCAGTATTTT.

The chain combines TRBV10-3 with TRBJ2-3, with D hard to call. V lost 4 bases to trimming and J lost 4 bases, with 9 bases between them. Germline assignment: CDR1 ENHRY and CDR2 SYGVKD. The CDR3 sequence is 13 residues long. The CDR3 nucleotides are TGTGCCATCAGTGGGGCCGGCTCAGATACGCAGTATTTT. This translates into CAISGAGSDTQYF.

There are a few counts of this clonotype. J is TRBJ1-2 and V is TRBV9, with D unresolved. The germline gives CDR1 SGDLS, CDR2 YYNGEE. This CDR3 contains 12 residues. Trimming stripped 9 bases from V and 4 bases from J, with 13 bases between. Here the CDR3 DNA reads TGTGCCAACGGCTCCTGGGGCTATGGCTACACCTTC. Translated: CANGSWGYGYTF.

The J gene is TRBJ2-7, the V gene TRBV5-6; TRBD1 agrees at 11 bases. Looked up from germline, CDR1 is SGHDT and CDR2 is YYEEEE. J lost 0 bases, V lost 5 bases, and 19 bases had no gene match. This CDR3 spans 20 amino acids. The CDR3 DNA sequence: TGTGCCAGCAGGCAGCTTGTAAGGACAGGGGGCGGCTCACCCTCCTACGAGCAGTACTTC. Translated, it gives CASRQLVRTGGGSPSYEQYF.

The V and J genes are TRBV5-1 and TRBJ2-1; TRBD1 is a possible D gene (5 bases). CDR3 length: 16 amino acids. The V and J ends lost 0 bases and 3 bases respectively, with 13 bases between them. CDR1 and CDR2 (germline): SGHRS, YFSETQ. The DNA for the CDR3 is TGCGCCAGCAGCTTGGATGTAGGGGTGGGCTACAATGAGCAGTTCTTC. Its protein is CASSLDVGVGYNEQFF.